A single sample is the source of the 10 T cell receptor beta chains below, sequenced in a study of T cell repertoires in cytomegalovirus infection. TCRdb redid the calling of the reads with MiXCR, one entry per CDR3 protein. Counted here are over 250,000 distinct CDR3 sequences, about a quarter occurring once; the ten biggest clones make up roughly 13%. The sample was PBMCs. Receptors originate from a human donor in good health (CMV status not recorded). Some clones in this sample may be carry-over from other donors' samples.

The gene calls are TRBV28 and TRBJ1-1, with D possibly being TRBD1 (5 bases). The CDR3 is 15 residues long. Germline lookup yields CDR1 MDHEN and CDR2 SYDVKM. Trimming removed 4 bases at V and 7 bases at J, with 19 bases between. The CDR3 reads CASSSPGHSANEAFF. The DNA for the CDR3 is TGTGCCAGCAGTTCCCCAGGACACTCCGCAAATGAAGCTTTCTTT.

The chain uses TRBV2 and TRBJ2-1; 10 positions match TRBD1. This CDR3 is built from 16 residues. CDR1 is SNHLY and CDR2 is FYNNEI in the germline V gene. V was clipped by 6 bases and J by 4 bases; unmatched bases: 9. As DNA, the CDR3 is TGTGCCAGCAGCTACTCCAGGGACAGGGGTTACAATGAGCAGTTCTTC. Translating it yields CASSYSRDRGYNEQFF.

This clonotype has at least ten counts. The chain couples TRBV7-2 to TRBJ1-2; 7 bases line up with TRBD1. Looked up from germline, CDR1 is SGHTA and CDR2 is FQGNSA. This CDR3 is 14 amino acids long. The junction had 11 bases not matched to a gene; V was cut back by 5 bases and J by 8 bases. CDR3 loop: CASSQDRVGGGYTF. For the CDR3, the DNA is TGTGCCAGCAGCCAAGACAGGGTCGGAGGGGGCTACACCTTC.

The chain links TRBV7-9 to TRBJ2-3; 9 bases are shared with TRBD2. This CDR3 region has 17 residues. Germline CDR1 reads SEHNR; CDR2 reads FQNEAQ (reference sequence). J was trimmed by 4 bases and V by 1 base; bases with no gene match: 9. This chain's CDR3 is CASSLESGGLRADTQYF. The CDR3 bases are TGTGCCAGCAGCTTAGAGAGCGGGGGGCTCCGCGCAGATACGCAGTATTTT.

The rearrangement links TRBV20-1 to TRBJ1-2, with TRBD1 matching over 10 bases. With V trimmed by 5 bases and J by 4 bases, 7 bases remained unmatched. Germline V gene sequence: CDR1 DFQATT, CDR2 SNEGSKA (reference sequence). The CDR3 runs 14 residues. CDR3 amino acids: CSAPGDRGGYGYTF. As DNA, the CDR3 is TGCAGTGCTCCCGGGGACAGGGGTGGCTATGGCTACACCTTC.

The CDR3 DNA reads as TGCAGCGTCGCAAAGACTAGCGGGAACCTCAAAAACATTCAGTACTTC. The encoded protein is CSVAKTSGNLKNIQYF. The rearrangement uses TRBV29-1 and TRBJ2-4; TRBD2 matches 11 bases. This CDR3 has 16 amino acids. The V gene end was trimmed by 6 bases and the J gene end by 3 bases; junction bases not matched to a gene: 10. CDR1 SQVTM and CDR2 ANQGSEA come from the germline V gene.

The chain combines TRBV11-2 with TRBJ2-5; 11 bases agree with TRBD2. The CDR3 sequence is 17 residues long. Looked up from germline, CDR1 is SGHAT and CDR2 is FQNNGV. V was clipped by 5 bases and J by 2 bases; unmatched bases: 10. In nucleotides, the CDR3 is TGTGCCAGCAGCGGCCGGATAGCGGGGGGGGGTCAAGAGACCCAGTACTTC. It specifies CASSGRIAGGGQETQYF.

This chain uses TRBV7-2 with TRBJ2-7; 8 bases are shared with TRBD1. There are 15 residues in the CDR3. V lost 5 bases and J lost 6; bases outside the gene matches: 12. Per germline, CDR1 SGHTA and CDR2 FQGNSA. CDR3 sequence (DNA): TGTGCCAGCAGCCCAGGGGGACAGGACTCCATCGAGCAGTACTTC. Residues: CASSPGGQDSIEQYF.

This clonotype was seen ten or more times. This chain uses TRBV7-2 with TRBJ1-5; D unresolved. The V end lost 0 bases, the J end lost 4 bases, and 7 bases lay between the germline ends. Germline values: CDR1 SGHTA, CDR2 FQGNSA. The CDR3 extends over 14 amino acids. The CDR3 DNA follows: TGTGCCAGCAGCTTAGCCGGTTCTAATCAGCCCCAGCATTTT. Translated: CASSLAGSNQPQHF.

In this sample, this clonotype turned up a few times. This chain's CDR3 is CASSPHLLYEQYF. The CDR3, as DNA: TGTGCCAGCAGCCCCCACTTGCTCTACGAGCAGTACTTC. The genes are TRBV7-2 and TRBJ2-7; D is unclear. The germline CDR1 and CDR2 sequences are SGHTA and FQGNSA. V shed 5 bases and J shed 3 bases, with 11 bases lying between them. The CDR3 has 13 residues.